The clone carrying this TCR beta chain was picked up many times. The data are from a study of glioma-infiltrating T cells. V was pared by 0 bases and J by 7 bases, with 13 bases between. The CDR3 has 14 amino acids. CDR1 and CDR2 (germline): SGHRS, YFSETQ. The iRepertoire nested amplicon-rescue multiplex PCR amplified TCR alpha and beta CDR3s from RNA. TCRdb re-called the multiplex PCR reads through MiXCR, storing one row per CDR3 protein. The sample holds some 190,000 distinct CDR3 sequences, more than 25% seen once. The sequence came from a human donor with low-grade glioma or glioblastoma, undergoing nonglioma brain surgery, or in good health (not recorded which). V usage is TRBV5-1 and J usage is TRBJ1-2; possibly TRBD1 for D (5 bases). The specimen was glioma tissue, nonneoplastic brain tissue, or PBMCs (not recorded which). The CDR3, as DNA: TGCGCCAGCAGCTTGGACGGGGGAGGGCCTGGCTACACCTTC. It codes for CASSLDGGGPGYTF.